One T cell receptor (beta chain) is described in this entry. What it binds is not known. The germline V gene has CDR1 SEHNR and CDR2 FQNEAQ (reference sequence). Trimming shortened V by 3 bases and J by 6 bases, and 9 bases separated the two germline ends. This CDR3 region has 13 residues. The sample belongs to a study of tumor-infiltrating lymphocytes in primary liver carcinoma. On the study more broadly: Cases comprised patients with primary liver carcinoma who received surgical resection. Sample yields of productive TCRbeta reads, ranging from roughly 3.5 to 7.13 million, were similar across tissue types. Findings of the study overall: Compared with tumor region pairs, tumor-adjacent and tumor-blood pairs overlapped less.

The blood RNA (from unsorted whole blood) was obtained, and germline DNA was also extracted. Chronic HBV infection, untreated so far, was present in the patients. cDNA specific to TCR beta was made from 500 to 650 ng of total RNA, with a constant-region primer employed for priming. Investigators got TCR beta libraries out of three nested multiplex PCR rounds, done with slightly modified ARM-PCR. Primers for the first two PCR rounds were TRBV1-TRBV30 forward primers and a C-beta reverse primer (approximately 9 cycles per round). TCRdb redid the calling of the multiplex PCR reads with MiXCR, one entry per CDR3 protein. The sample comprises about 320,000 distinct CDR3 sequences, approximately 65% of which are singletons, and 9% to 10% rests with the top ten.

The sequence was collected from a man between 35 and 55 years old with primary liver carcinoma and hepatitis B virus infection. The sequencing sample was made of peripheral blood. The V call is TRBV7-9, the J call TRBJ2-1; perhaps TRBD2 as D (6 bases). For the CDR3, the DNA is TGTGCCAGCAGCTTTTCCGGGGGCAATGAGCAGTTCTTC. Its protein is CASSFSGGNEQFF. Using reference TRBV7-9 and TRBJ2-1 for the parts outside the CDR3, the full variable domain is DTGVSQNPRHKITKRGQNVTFRCDPISEHNRLYWYRQTLGQGPEFLTYFQNEAQLEKSRLLSDRFSAERPKGSFSTLEIQRTEQGDSAMYLCASSFSGGNEQFFGPGTRLTVL.